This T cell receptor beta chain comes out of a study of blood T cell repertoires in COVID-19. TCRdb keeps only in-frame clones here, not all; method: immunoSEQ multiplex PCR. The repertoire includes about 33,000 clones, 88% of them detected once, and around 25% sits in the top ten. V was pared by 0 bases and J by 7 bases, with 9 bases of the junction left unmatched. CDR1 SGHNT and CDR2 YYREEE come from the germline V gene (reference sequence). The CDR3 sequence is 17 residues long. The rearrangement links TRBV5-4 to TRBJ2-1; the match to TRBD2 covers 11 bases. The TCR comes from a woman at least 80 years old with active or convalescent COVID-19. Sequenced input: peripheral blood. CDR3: CASSLGLAGGLRNEQFF. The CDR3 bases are TGTGCCAGCAGCTTGGGGCTAGCGGGGGGTCTTAGGAATGAGCAGTTCTTC.